A single sample gave rise to the 3 T cell receptor beta chains below, sequenced in a study of EBV T-cell therapy then PD-1 blockade in nasopharyngeal carcinoma. Treatment denoted: AdE1-LMPpoly-expanded autologous EBV-specific T-cell therapy followed by anti-PD-1 nivolumab. The data were produced by immunoSEQ multiplex PCR, yet TCRdb's version contains in-frame clones alone and is incomplete. The sample shows fewer than 20,000 clones, almost 85% of them seen only once. Their antigens are not known. The material sequenced was CD8+ T cells from blood, taken at day 33 from a patient whose treatment included autologous EBV-specific T cells and nivolumab. The receptors shown here come from a man aged 40-55 years with nasopharyngeal carcinoma.

This clone has just one count. The CDR3 is CASSPVAGGPYEQYF. The CDR3, as DNA: TGTGCCAGCAGTCCCGTAGCGGGGGGCCCGTACGAGCAGTACTTC. V gene TRBV6-2 or TRBV6-3 combines with J gene TRBJ2-7; 10 positions match TRBD2. The CDR3 covers 15 residues. Germline-derived CDR1 and CDR2 are MNHEY and SVGEGT. After removal of 5 bases from V and 4 bases from J, the junction contained 8 bases not matched to a gene.

This chain joins TRBV3-1 (or the pseudogene TRBV3-2) and TRBJ1-1; TRBD1 aligns across 7 bases. This CDR3 is 15 amino acids long. Germline values: CDR1 LGHDT, CDR2 YNNKEL (reference sequence). V lost 0 bases to trimming and J lost 8 bases; unmatched junction nucleotides: 9. This chain's CDR3 is CASSQDRKRGREAFF. CDR3 bases: TGTGCCAGCAGCCAAGATAGGAAAAGGGGGCGCGAAGCTTTCTTT.

The rearrangement joins TRBV7-9 to TRBJ1-1; D may be TRBD1 (5 bases). The V end lost 2 bases, the J end lost 3 bases, and 7 bases lay between the germline ends. The CDR3 covers 13 residues. Looked up from germline, CDR1 is SEHNR and CDR2 is FQNEAQ (reference sequence). The CDR3 DNA sequence: TGTGCCAGCAGCTTACCGGGGGACACTGAAGCTTTCTTT. This gives the protein CASSLPGDTEAFF. The whole variable domain, filled in from reference TRBV7-9 and TRBJ1-1, reads DTGVSQNPRHKITKRGQNVTFRCDPISEHNRLYWYRQTLGQGPEFLTYFQNEAQLEKSRLLSDRFSAERPKGSFSTLEIQRTEQGDSAMYLCASSLPGDTEAFFGQGTRLTVV.